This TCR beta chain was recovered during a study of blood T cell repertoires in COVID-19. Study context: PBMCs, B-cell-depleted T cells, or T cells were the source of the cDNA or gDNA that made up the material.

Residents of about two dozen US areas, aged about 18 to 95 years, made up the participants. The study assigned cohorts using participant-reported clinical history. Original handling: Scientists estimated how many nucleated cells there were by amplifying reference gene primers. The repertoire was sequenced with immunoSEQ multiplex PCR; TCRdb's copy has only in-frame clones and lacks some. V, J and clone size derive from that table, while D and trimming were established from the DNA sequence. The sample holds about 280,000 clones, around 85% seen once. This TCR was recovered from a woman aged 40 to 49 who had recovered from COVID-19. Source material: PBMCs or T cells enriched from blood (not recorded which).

CDR3 region: CATSRDIPTGGNTIYF. As DNA, the CDR3 is TGTGCCACCAGCAGAGATATACCGACGGGAGGAAACACCATATATTTT. V usage is TRBV15 and J usage is TRBJ1-3; no clear D gene. The CDR3 totals 16 residues. Germline CDR1 reads LNHNV; CDR2 reads YYDKDF (reference sequence). With 0 bases removed from V and 4 bases from J, the gap between germline ends came to 13 bases. Based on the CDR3 plus reference TRBV15 and TRBJ1-3, the full variable domain is DAMVIQNPRYQVTQFGKPVTLSCSQTLNHNVMYWYQQKSSQAPKLLFHYYDKDFNNEADTPDNFQSRRPNTSFCFLDIRSPGLGDTAMYLCATSRDIPTGGNTIYFGEGSWLTVV.